A single sample gave rise to the 2 T cell receptor beta chains below, sequenced in a study of T cells in Graves' hyperthyroidism and ophthalmopathy (dated by TCRdb to between 2018 and 2020). Libraries were constructed by multiplex PCR. For sequencing, an Illumina HiSeq 2000 was employed. TCR beta CDR3 regions were amplified from RNA transcripts. A first-round RT-PCR of the TCR CDR3 used the HTBI primer set with the Qiagen OneStep RT-PCR kit. The public reads were quality trimmed at Q25 with fastp and then assembled into clones with MiXCR by TCRdb, keeping productive beta chains. Each CDR3 protein gets just one entry, which takes the most common genes and DNA from the rows behind it. For this sample the table gives 400,000 or so distinct CDR3 sequences, of which approximately 14% were detected only once. About 19% of the sample belongs to the ten largest clones. Sample: blood. The receptor source for this set is a woman aged 25 to 39 with Graves' ophthalmopathy.

This clonotype occurred many times. This CDR3 reads CASSLSTYEQYF. CDR3 nucleotides: TGCGCCAGCAGCTTGTCCACCTACGAGCAGTACTTC. The chain combines TRBV5-1 with TRBJ2-7, with D uncertain. The CDR3 extends over 12 amino acids. V lost 1 base, J lost 2 bases, and 4 bases lay in between. Germline V CDR1 and CDR2: SGHRS, YFSETQ.

The J gene is TRBJ1-5, the V gene TRBV4-1; D is unresolved. Germline V lookup: CDR1 MGHRA, CDR2 YSYEKL. V was shortened by 0 bases and J by 3 bases, with 18 bases between the two germline ends. The CDR3 is 18 amino acids. The CDR3 coding sequence is TGCGCCAGCAGCCAAGATTTACTTGGCAGTGAATACAATCAGCCCCAGCATTTT. Its translation is CASSQDLLGSEYNQPQHF.